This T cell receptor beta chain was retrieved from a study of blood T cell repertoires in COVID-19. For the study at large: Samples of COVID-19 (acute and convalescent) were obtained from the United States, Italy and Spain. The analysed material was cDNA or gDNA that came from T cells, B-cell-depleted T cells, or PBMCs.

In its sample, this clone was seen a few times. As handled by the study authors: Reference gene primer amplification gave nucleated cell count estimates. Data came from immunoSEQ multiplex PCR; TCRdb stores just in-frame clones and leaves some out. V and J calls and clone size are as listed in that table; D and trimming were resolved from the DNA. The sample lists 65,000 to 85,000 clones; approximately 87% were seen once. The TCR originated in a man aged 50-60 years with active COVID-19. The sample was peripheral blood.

Here the CDR3 DNA reads TGTGCCACCCTACCCCGGACAGGGGGCACCGGGGAGCTGTTTTTT. It is translated as CATLPRTGGTGELFF. V gene TRBV28 combines with J gene TRBJ2-2; 10 nucleotides align to TRBD1. This CDR3 has 15 amino acids. Germline CDR1 is MDHEN and CDR2 is SYDVKM. V lost 10 bases, J lost 4 bases, and 9 bases stayed unmatched.